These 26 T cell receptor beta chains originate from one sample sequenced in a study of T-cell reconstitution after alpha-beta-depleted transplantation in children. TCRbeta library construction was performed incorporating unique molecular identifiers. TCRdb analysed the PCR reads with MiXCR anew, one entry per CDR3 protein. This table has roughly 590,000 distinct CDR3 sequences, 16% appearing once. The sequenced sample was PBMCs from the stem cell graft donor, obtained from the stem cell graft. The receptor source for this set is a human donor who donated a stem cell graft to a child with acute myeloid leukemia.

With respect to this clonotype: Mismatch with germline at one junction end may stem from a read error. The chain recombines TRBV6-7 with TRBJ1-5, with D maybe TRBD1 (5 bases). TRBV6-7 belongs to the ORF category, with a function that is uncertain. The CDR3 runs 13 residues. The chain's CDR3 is CASREISPSRAGF. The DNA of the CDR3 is TGTGCCAGCAGGGAAATCAGCCCCAGCAGGGCTGGTTTT.

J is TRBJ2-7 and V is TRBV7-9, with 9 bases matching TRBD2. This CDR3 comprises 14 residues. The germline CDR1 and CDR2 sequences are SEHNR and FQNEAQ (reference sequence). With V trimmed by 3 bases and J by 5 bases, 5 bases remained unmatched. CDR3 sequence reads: CASSLQRGAHEQYF. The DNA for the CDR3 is TGTGCCAGCAGCTTGCAGCGGGGGGCCCACGAGCAGTACTTC. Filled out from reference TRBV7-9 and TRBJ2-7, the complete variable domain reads DTGVSQNPRHKITKRGQNVTFRCDPISEHNRLYWYRQTLGQGPEFLTYFQNEAQLEKSRLLSDRFSAERPKGSFSTLEIQRTEQGDSAMYLCASSLQRGAHEQYFGPGTRLTVT.

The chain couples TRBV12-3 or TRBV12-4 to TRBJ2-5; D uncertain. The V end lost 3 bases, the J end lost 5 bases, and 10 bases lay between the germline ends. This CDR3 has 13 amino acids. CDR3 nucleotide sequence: TGTGCCAGCAGTTTTTGGGGTCGGGAGACCCAGTACTTC. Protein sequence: CASSFWGRETQYF.

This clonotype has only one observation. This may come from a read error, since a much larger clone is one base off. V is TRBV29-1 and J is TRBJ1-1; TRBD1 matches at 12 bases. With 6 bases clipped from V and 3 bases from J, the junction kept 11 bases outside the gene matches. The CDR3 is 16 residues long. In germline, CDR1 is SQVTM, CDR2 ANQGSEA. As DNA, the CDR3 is TGCAGCGTCAGTCCTTGGGACAGGGGGCGGGACACTGAAGCTTTCTTT. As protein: CSVSPWDRGRDTEAFF.

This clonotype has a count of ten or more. The CDR3 is CASSSLGGRATNEKLFF. For the CDR3, the DNA is TGTGCCAGCAGTTCTCTTGGGGGGCGTGCAACTAATGAAAAACTGTTTTTT. This sequence joins TRBV6-5 and TRBJ1-4; the D gene is possibly TRBD1 (6 bases). Germline lookup yields CDR1 MNHEY and CDR2 SVGAGI. The ends were cut back, 4 bases at V and 0 bases at J, with 15 bases in the middle. The CDR3 loop spans 17 amino acids.

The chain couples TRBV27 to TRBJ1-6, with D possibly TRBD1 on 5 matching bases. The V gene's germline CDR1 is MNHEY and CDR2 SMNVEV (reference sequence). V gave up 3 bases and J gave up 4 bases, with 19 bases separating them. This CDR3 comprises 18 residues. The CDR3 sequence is CASSLTVSGVGYNSPLHF. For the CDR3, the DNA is TGTGCCAGCAGTTTGACAGTATCCGGGGTAGGATATAATTCACCCCTCCACTTT.

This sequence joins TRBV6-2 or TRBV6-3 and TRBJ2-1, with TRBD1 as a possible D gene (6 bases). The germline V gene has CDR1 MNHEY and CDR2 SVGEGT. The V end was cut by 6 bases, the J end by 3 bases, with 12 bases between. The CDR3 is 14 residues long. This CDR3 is CASRQGRGYNEQFF. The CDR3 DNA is TGTGCCAGCAGACAGGGCCGGGGCTACAATGAGCAGTTCTTC.

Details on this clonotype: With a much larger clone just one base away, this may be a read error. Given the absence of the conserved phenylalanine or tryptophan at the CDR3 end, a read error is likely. The CDR3 reads CSARGLADDSYNEQFS. CDR3 bases: TGCAGTGCTAGGGGTCTAGCGGATGACTCCTACAATGAGCAGTTCTCC. The chain recombines TRBV20-1 with TRBJ2-1, with 7 bases lining up with TRBD2. The CDR3 loop spans 16 amino acids. The V segment lost 3 bases and the J segment 0 bases; nucleotides outside the gene matches: 8. The germline gives CDR1 DFQATT, CDR2 SNEGSKA (reference sequence).

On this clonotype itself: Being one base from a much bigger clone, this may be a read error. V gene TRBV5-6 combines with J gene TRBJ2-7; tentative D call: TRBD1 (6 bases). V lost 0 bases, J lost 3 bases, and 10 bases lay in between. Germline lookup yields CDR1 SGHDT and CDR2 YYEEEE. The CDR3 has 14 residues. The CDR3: CASSLGQVVYEQYF. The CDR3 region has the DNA TGTGCCAGCAGCTTGGGACAGGTTGTCTACGAGCAGTACTTC.

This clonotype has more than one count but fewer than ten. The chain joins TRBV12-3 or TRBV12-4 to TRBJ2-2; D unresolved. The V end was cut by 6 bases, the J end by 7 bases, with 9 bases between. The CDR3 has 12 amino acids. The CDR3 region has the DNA TGTGCCAGCAGCGAAGTTGGCGGGGAGCTGTTTTTT. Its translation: CASSEVGGELFF.

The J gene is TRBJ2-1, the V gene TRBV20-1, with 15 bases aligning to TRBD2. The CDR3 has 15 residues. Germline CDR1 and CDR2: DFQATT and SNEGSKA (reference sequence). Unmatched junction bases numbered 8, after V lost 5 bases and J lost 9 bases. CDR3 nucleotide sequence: TGCAGTGCTTCCTTAGGACTAGCGGGGGGGAGTGAGCAGTTCTTC. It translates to CSASLGLAGGSEQFF.

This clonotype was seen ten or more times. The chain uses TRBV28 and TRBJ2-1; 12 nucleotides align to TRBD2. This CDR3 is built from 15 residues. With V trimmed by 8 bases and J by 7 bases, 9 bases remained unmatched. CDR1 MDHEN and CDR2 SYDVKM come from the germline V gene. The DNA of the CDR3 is TGTGCCAGCGGGACTCTAGCGGGGGGGTTGAATGAGCAGTTCTTC. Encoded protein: CASGTLAGGLNEQFF.

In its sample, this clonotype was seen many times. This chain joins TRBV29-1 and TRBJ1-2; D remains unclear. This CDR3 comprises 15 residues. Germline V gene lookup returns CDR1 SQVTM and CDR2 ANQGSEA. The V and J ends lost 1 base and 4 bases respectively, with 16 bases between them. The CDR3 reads CSVEGGRSAGYGYTF. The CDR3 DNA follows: TGCAGCGTTGAAGGAGGACGCTCTGCGGGCTATGGCTACACCTTC.

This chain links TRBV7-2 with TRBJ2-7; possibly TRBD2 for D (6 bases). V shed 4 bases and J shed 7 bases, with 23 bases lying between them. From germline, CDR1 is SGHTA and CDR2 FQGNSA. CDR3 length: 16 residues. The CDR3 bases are TGTGCCAGCAGCTCATCTCAGGGAGGCGATACTGGGGAGCAGTACTTC. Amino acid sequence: CASSSSQGGDTGEQYF.

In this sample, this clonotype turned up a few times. CDR3 loop: CASSLWSSGGDEQFF. CDR3 coding DNA: TGTGCCAGCAGCTTATGGTCTAGCGGGGGCGATGAGCAGTTCTTC. The chain carries TRBV7-9 and TRBJ2-1, with TRBD2 identical over 10 bases. The CDR3 covers 15 residues. J was trimmed by 8 bases and V by 2 bases; bases with no gene match: 6. Looked up from germline, CDR1 is SEHNR and CDR2 is FQNEAQ (reference sequence).

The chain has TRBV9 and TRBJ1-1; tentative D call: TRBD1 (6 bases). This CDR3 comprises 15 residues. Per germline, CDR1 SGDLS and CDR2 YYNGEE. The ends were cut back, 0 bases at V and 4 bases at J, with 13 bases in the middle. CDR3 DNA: TGTGCCAGCAGCGTAGCTCAAGGGGGAGGCACTGAAGCTTTCTTT. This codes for CASSVAQGGGTEAFF.

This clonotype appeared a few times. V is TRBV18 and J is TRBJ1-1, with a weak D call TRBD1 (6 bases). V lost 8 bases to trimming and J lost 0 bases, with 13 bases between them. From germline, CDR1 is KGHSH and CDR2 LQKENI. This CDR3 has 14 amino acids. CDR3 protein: CASQGRMLNTEAFF. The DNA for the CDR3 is TGTGCCAGCCAGGGGAGGATGTTGAACACTGAAGCTTTCTTT.

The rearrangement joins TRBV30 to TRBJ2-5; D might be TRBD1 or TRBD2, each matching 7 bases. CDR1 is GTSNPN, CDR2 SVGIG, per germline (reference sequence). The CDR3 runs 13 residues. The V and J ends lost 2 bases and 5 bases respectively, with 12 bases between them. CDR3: CAWSRQGGETQYF. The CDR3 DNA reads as TGTGCCTGGAGTAGACAGGGAGGGGAGACCCAGTACTTC. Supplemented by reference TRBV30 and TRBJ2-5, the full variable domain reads SQTIHQWPATLVQPVGSPLSLECTVEGTSNPNLYWYRQAAGRGLQLLFYSVGIGQISSEVPQNLSASRPQDRQFILSSKKLLLSDSGFYLCAWSRQGGETQYFGPGTRLLVL.

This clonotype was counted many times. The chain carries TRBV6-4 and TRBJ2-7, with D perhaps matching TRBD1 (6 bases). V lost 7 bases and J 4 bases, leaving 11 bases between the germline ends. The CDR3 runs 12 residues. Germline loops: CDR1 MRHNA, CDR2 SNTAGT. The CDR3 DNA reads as TGTGCCAGCATAACAGGGCCTTACGAGCAGTACGTC. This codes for CASITGPYEQYV.

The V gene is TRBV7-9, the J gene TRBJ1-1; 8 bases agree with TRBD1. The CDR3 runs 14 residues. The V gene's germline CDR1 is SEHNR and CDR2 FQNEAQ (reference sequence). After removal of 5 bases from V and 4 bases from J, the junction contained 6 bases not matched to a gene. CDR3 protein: CASSAQGEGTEAFF. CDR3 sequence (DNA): TGTGCCAGCAGCGCACAGGGGGAGGGCACTGAAGCTTTCTTT. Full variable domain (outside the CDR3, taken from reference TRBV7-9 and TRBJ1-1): DTGVSQNPRHKITKRGQNVTFRCDPISEHNRLYWYRQTLGQGPEFLTYFQNEAQLEKSRLLSDRFSAERPKGSFSTLEIQRTEQGDSAMYLCASSAQGEGTEAFFGQGTRLTVV.

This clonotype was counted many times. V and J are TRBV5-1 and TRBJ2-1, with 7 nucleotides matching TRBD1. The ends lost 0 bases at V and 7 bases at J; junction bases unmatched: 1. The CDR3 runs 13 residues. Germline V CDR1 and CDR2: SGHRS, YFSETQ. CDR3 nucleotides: TGCGCCAGCAGCTTGGCGACAGGGAATGAGCAGTTCTTC. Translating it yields CASSLATGNEQFF.

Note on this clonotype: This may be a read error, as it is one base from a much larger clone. The CDR3 sequence is CRVLPSDHNEQFF. CDR3 coding DNA: TGCAGAGTGCTGCCAAGCGACCACAATGAGCAGTTCTTC. The chain carries TRBV29-1 and TRBJ2-1; D unresolved. Per the germline V gene, CDR1 is SQVTM and CDR2 is ANQGSEA. CDR3 length: 13 amino acids.

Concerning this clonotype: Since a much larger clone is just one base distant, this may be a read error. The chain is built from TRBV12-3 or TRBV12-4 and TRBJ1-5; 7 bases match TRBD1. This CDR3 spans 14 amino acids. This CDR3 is CASSSSRGSQPQNF. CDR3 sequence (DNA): TGTGCCAGCAGTTCTTCCAGGGGGAGTCAGCCCCAGAATTTT.

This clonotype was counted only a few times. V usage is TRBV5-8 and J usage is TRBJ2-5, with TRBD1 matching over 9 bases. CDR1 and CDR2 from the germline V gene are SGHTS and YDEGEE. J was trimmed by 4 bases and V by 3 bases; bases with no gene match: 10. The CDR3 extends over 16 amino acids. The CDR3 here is CASSWGTGRRAETQYF. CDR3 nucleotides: TGTGCCAGCAGCTGGGGGACAGGGAGACGGGCAGAGACCCAGTACTTC.

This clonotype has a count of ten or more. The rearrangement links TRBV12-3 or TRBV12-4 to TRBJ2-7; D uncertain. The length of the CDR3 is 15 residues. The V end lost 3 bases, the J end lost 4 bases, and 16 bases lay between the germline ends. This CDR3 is CASSFEPGLGYEQYV. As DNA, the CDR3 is TGTGCCAGCAGTTTCGAGCCGGGCCTGGGTTACGAGCAGTACGTC.

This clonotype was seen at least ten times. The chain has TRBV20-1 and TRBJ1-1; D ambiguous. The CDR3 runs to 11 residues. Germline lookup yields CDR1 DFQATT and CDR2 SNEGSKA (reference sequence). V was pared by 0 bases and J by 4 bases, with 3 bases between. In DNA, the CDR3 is TGCAGTGCTAGAGATCCCACTGAAGCTTTCTTT. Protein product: CSARDPTEAFF.